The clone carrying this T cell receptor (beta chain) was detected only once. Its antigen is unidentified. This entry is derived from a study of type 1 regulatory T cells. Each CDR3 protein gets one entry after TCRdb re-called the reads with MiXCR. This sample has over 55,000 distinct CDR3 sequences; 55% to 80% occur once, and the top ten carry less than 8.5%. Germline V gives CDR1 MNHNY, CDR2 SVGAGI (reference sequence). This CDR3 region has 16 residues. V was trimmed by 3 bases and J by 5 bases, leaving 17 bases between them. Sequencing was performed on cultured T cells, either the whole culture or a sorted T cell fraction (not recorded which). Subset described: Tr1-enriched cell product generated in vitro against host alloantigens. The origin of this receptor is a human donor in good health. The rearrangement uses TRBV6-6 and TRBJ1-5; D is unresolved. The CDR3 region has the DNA TGTGCCAGCAGTTATATTGGGCGAGGAAGGGATCAGCCCCAGCATTTT. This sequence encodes CASSYIGRGRDQPQHF.